The 28 T cell receptor beta chains given below trace back to one sample, sequenced in a study of T cell repertoires in cytomegalovirus infection. MiXCR, applied by TCRdb to the reads, yields one record per CDR3 protein. The sample lists 200,000 to 300,000 distinct CDR3 sequences, roughly 15% occurring once. Sequenced input: PBMCs. The source is a human donor in good health (CMV status not recorded). Some clones in this sample may be carry-over from other donors' samples.

This clonotype has ten or more counts. Written as DNA, the CDR3 is TGTGCCAGCAGCTTAGGCCGACAGGGTCAAGGCTACACCTTC. Amino acids: CASSLGRQGQGYTF. The J gene is TRBJ1-2, the V gene TRBV7-2; 7 bases line up with TRBD1. The CDR3 spans 14 residues. Germline V CDR1 and CDR2: SGHTA, FQGNSA. V trimming: 1 base; J trimming: 8 bases; junction bases outside the gene matches: 7.

This clonotype was seen a few times. The chain joins TRBV5-1 to TRBJ1-1, with 8 bases lining up with TRBD1. The germline gives CDR1 SGHRS, CDR2 YFSETQ. With V trimmed by 5 bases and J by 4 bases, 13 bases remained unmatched. The CDR3 loop spans 16 amino acids. The CDR3 nucleotides read TGCGCCAGCAGTCCGACACTTGAAACAGGGGGCACTGAAGCTTTCTTT. This translates into CASSPTLETGGTEAFF.

This clonotype was picked up many times. The CDR3 sequence: CASSFGDRGLGNQPQHF. The CDR3 DNA reads TGTGCCAGCAGTTTCGGAGACAGGGGGCTAGGCAATCAGCCCCAGCATTTT. The V gene is TRBV28, the J gene TRBJ1-5; 10 bases line up with TRBD1. Germline loops: CDR1 MDHEN, CDR2 SYDVKM. The CDR3 extends over 17 amino acids. V lost 3 bases to trimming and J lost 2 bases; unmatched junction nucleotides: 7. Variable domain in full (rest from reference TRBV28 and TRBJ1-5): DVKVTQSSRYLVKRTGEKVFLECVQDMDHENMFWYRQDPGLGLRLIYFSYDVKMKEKGDIPEGYSVSREKKERFSLILESASTNQTSMYLCASSFGDRGLGNQPQHFGDGTRLSIL.

The rearrangement links TRBV28 to TRBJ2-7, with 11 positions matching TRBD2. The CDR3 has 15 amino acids. Germline-derived CDR1 and CDR2 are MDHEN and SYDVKM. J was trimmed by 1 base and V by 5 bases; bases with no gene match: 4. The CDR3 DNA reads TGTGCCAGCAGTCGACTAGCGGGAAGGTCCTACGAGCAGTACTTC. Protein product: CASSRLAGRSYEQYF.

This clonotype was counted many times. The chain couples TRBV29-1 to TRBJ2-2, with D unclear. V shed 6 bases and J shed 0 bases, with 8 bases lying between them. This CDR3 contains 13 residues. CDR1 and CDR2 (germline): SQVTM, ANQGSEA. Here the CDR3 reads CSVGVANTGELFF. CDR3 in DNA: TGCAGCGTCGGAGTTGCGAACACCGGGGAGCTGTTTTTT.

This clonotype has at least ten counts. The chain links TRBV7-2 to TRBJ2-5; 11 bases agree with TRBD2. CDR3 size: 17 residues. Unmatched junction bases numbered 12, after V lost 4 bases and J lost 5 bases. CDR1 is SGHTA and CDR2 is FQGNSA in the germline V gene. CDR3 amino acids: CASSYPTSGTFRETQYF. The DNA of the CDR3 is TGTGCCAGCAGCTACCCGACTAGCGGGACCTTTAGGGAGACCCAGTACTTC.

This chain connects TRBV29-1 to TRBJ2-5; D may correspond to TRBD1 or TRBD2 (5 bases each). Germline assignment: CDR1 SQVTM and CDR2 ANQGSEA. The CDR3 sequence is 13 residues long. The V end lost 4 bases, the J end lost 5 bases, and 14 bases lay between the germline ends. The CDR3 spells CSVVRGRVETQYF. DNA for the CDR3: TGCAGCGTTGTCCGGGGCAGGGTGGAGACCCAGTACTTC.

The chain is built from TRBV19 and TRBJ2-1; TRBD2 might be the D (5 bases). Trimming stripped 6 bases from V and 8 bases from J, with 20 bases between. This CDR3 comprises 15 residues. Germline V gene data show CDR1 as LNHDA and CDR2 as SQIVND (reference sequence). The CDR3 loop reads CASRAGNRIRDEQFF. The CDR3 DNA reads TGTGCCAGTAGAGCCGGGAATCGGATCCGGGATGAGCAGTTCTTC.

This clonotype was observed many times. CDR3 protein: CASSIPGATNEKLFF. The CDR3 DNA reads as TGTGCCAGTAGTATTCCCGGTGCAACTAATGAAAAACTGTTTTTT. J is TRBJ1-4 and V is TRBV19, with D unclear. The CDR3 runs 15 residues. Per the germline V gene, CDR1 is LNHDA and CDR2 is SQIVND (reference sequence). V lost 3 bases and J 0 bases, leaving 8 bases between the germline ends.

This chain uses TRBV27 with TRBJ2-7, with 8 bases lining up with TRBD1. Germline V gene data show CDR1 as MNHEY and CDR2 as SMNVEV (reference sequence). Trimming removed 5 bases from V and 3 bases from J; junction bases left unmatched: 9. The CDR3 contains 15 residues. Here the CDR3 DNA reads TGTGCCAGCAGTCCCACGGGACAGGTAAACTACGAGCAGTACTTC. Amino acid sequence: CASSPTGQVNYEQYF.

This clonotype was seen ten or more times. This chain joins TRBV7-6 and TRBJ1-3, with D perhaps matching TRBD1 (5 bases). CDR3 length: 14 residues. Germline loops: CDR1 SGHVS, CDR2 FNYEAQ. Trimming removed 5 bases at V and 2 bases at J, with 10 bases between. CDR3 sequence reads: CASSPTGPGNTIYF. The CDR3 bases are TGTGCCAGCAGCCCAACAGGACCTGGAAACACCATATATTTT. The full variable domain, completed using reference TRBV7-6 and TRBJ1-3, is GAGVSQSPRYKVTKRGQDVALRCDPISGHVSLYWYRQALGQGPEFLTYFNYEAQQDKSGLPNDRFSAERPEGSISTLTIQRTEQRDSAMYRCASSPTGPGNTIYFGEGSWLTVV.

This chain joins TRBV19 and TRBJ2-3; D not certain. This CDR3 has 14 amino acids. Trimming cost V 5 bases and J 8 bases, with 17 bases left between them. Germline CDR1 LNHDA, CDR2 SQIVND (reference sequence). CDR3 DNA: TGTGCCAGTAGTCTCGACGGTAGCTCGGGTACGCAGTATTTT. Translating it yields CASSLDGSSGTQYF. Filled out from reference TRBV19 and TRBJ2-3, the complete variable domain reads DGGITQSPKYLFRKEGQNVTLSCEQNLNHDAMYWYRQDPGQGLRLIYYSQIVNDFQKGDIAEGYSVSREKKESFPLTVTSAQKNPTAFYLCASSLDGSSGTQYFGPGTRLTVL.

This clonotype turned up a few times. This chain links TRBV14 with TRBJ1-6; 8 nucleotides align to TRBD1. J gave up 10 bases and V 1 base, and 3 bases lay outside the gene matches. CDR3 length equals 14 residues. In germline, CDR1 is SGHDN, CDR2 FVKESK. CDR3: CASSQGTGRSPLHF. The CDR3 DNA follows: TGTGCCAGCAGCCAAGGGACAGGGAGGTCACCCCTCCACTTT.

The chain links TRBV7-3 to TRBJ2-1; no firm D call. Germline CDR1 and CDR2: SGHTA and FQGTGA. There are 14 residues in the CDR3. Trimming took off 3 bases at V and 5 bases at J, with 11 bases between the two ends. The CDR3 is CASSFDGYDNEQFF. DNA of the CDR3: TGTGCCAGCAGCTTCGATGGGTACGACAATGAGCAGTTCTTC.

This clonotype was found a few times. The chain combines TRBV28 with TRBJ1-6; D not certain. CDR3 length: 15 residues. Trimming shortened V by 8 bases and J by 6 bases, and 17 bases separated the two germline ends. Germline values: CDR1 MDHEN, CDR2 SYDVKM. CDR3 amino acids: CASVTGEYTNSPLHF. In DNA form, the CDR3 reads TGTGCCAGCGTTACGGGAGAGTATACTAATTCACCCCTCCACTTT.

Note on this clonotype: A much larger clone differs by one base, so this may be a read error. The chain couples TRBV29-1 to TRBJ2-1, with 9 positions matching TRBD2. The germline V gene encodes CDR1 SQVTM and CDR2 ANQGSEA. The CDR3 totals 13 residues. CDR3 in amino acids: CSGSGSSCNEQFF. The CDR3 nucleotides read TGCAGCGGTAGCGGGAGCTCCTGCAATGAGCAGTTCTTC.

The chain employs TRBV18 and TRBJ2-3; TRBD1 matches 7 bases. Germline values: CDR1 KGHSH, CDR2 LQKENI. This CDR3 spans 16 amino acids. V was clipped by 3 bases and J by 0 bases; unmatched bases: 6. This CDR3 reads CASSPPGTASTDTQYF. The CDR3 DNA is TGTGCCAGCTCACCCCCGGGGACAGCTAGCACAGATACGCAGTATTTT.

This clonotype has just a few counts. The chain uses TRBV2 and TRBJ2-7; the D gene is possibly TRBD1 (5 bases). The CDR3 length is 15 residues. V was trimmed by 5 bases and J by 7 bases, leaving 21 bases between them. Germline CDR1 is SNHLY and CDR2 is FYNNEI. The CDR3 spells CASSSPGQAIMEQYF. DNA for the CDR3: TGTGCCAGCAGTTCCCCAGGGCAGGCGATAATGGAGCAGTACTTC.

The chain links TRBV29-1 to TRBJ2-5; D may be TRBD2 (6 bases). The CDR3 length is 14 residues. V lost 6 bases to trimming and J lost 5 bases, with 19 bases between them. Germline V lookup: CDR1 SQVTM, CDR2 ANQGSEA. CDR3 DNA: TGCAGCGTCCAAACAATACGACTAGGGGAGACCCAGTACTTC. Amino acids: CSVQTIRLGETQYF.

The sample holds a few counts of this clonotype. V gene TRBV7-6 combines with J gene TRBJ2-6; the match to TRBD1 covers 8 bases. CDR3 size: 16 residues. Trimming at V came to 5 bases and at J to 4 bases, leaving 7 bases not matched to a gene. The V gene's germline CDR1 is SGHVS and CDR2 FNYEAQ. In DNA, the CDR3 is TGTGCCAGCAGCCCCACAGGGGGGTCCGGGGCCAACGTCCTGACTTTC. It translates to CASSPTGGSGANVLTF.

The chain links TRBV20-1 to TRBJ2-7; 9 nucleotides align to TRBD2. This CDR3 spans 13 amino acids. Losses at the gene ends were 7 bases for V and 1 base for J; bases not matched to a gene: 5. Germline V lookup: CDR1 DFQATT, CDR2 SNEGSKA (reference sequence). CDR3 sequence (DNA): TGCAGTGTGGCTAGCGGGAATTCCTACGAGCAGTACTTC. Translation gives CSVASGNSYEQYF.

A few counts support this clonotype. The CDR3 loop reads CAISESGTAADTIYF. Here the CDR3 DNA reads TGTGCCATCAGTGAGTCGGGGACAGCCGCCGACACCATATATTTT. The J gene is TRBJ1-3, the V gene TRBV10-3; 7 nucleotides align to TRBD1. After removal of 0 bases from V and 8 bases from J, the junction contained 7 bases not matched to a gene. CDR1 ENHRY and CDR2 SYGVKD come from the germline V gene. The CDR3 has 15 residues.

V usage is TRBV5-1 and J usage is TRBJ2-7, with D possibly being TRBD2 (5 bases). CDR1 and CDR2 (germline): SGHRS, YFSETQ. The V end lost 6 bases, the J end lost 4 bases, and 17 bases lay between the germline ends. The CDR3 is 14 amino acids. CDR3 residues: CASNLAASGYEQYF. Here the CDR3 DNA reads TGCGCCAGCAACCTTGCAGCCTCGGGGTACGAGCAGTACTTC.

This clonotype was seen repeatedly, ten times or more. The chain is built from TRBV6-6 and TRBJ1-5; unclear D gene. The CDR3 runs 16 residues. With 0 bases removed from V and 0 bases from J, the gap between germline ends came to 9 bases. From germline, CDR1 is MNHNY and CDR2 SVGAGI (reference sequence). As DNA, the CDR3 is TGTGCCAGCAGTTACTCTAAATCCTATAGCAATCAGCCCCAGCATTTT. Its protein product is CASSYSKSYSNQPQHF.

The chain employs TRBV4-3 and TRBJ2-7; 9 nucleotides agree with TRBD1. The CDR3 covers 15 residues. Looked up from germline, CDR1 is LGHNA and CDR2 is YSLEER. With V trimmed by 0 bases and J by 5 bases, 5 bases remained unmatched. CDR3 sequence: CASSQDLRTGDEQYF. CDR3 bases: TGCGCCAGCAGCCAAGATCTGAGGACAGGGGACGAGCAGTACTTC.

The table lists this clonotype with many counts. This chain links TRBV12-3 or TRBV12-4 with TRBJ1-1, with D hard to call. The CDR3 sequence is 12 residues long. V was cut by 6 bases and J by 6 bases, with 11 bases left in between. DNA of the CDR3: TGTGCCAGCAGACTTATTATGGCTGAAGCTTTCTTT. This encodes CASRLIMAEAFF.

This clonotype occurred a few times. The chain joins TRBV28 to TRBJ2-3, with 7 bases matching TRBD2. Trimming took 5 bases from V and 5 from J; bases not matched to a gene: 13. The germline CDR1 and CDR2 sequences are MDHEN and SYDVKM. The CDR3 runs to 16 residues. CDR3 nucleotide sequence: TGTGCCAGCAGTCCCGCCTCCCACGCGGGAGTAGATACGCAGTATTTT. It encodes CASSPASHAGVDTQYF.

The V gene is TRBV27, the J gene TRBJ2-2; 7 bases fit TRBD1. In germline, CDR1 is MNHEY, CDR2 SMNVEV (reference sequence). J lost 3 bases, V lost 0 bases, and 7 bases had no gene match. This CDR3 is 17 amino acids long. DNA for the CDR3: TGTGCCAGCAGTTTATCGTCCGCCGGGACAGACACCGGGGAGCTGTTTTTT. Translation gives CASSLSSAGTDTGELFF.